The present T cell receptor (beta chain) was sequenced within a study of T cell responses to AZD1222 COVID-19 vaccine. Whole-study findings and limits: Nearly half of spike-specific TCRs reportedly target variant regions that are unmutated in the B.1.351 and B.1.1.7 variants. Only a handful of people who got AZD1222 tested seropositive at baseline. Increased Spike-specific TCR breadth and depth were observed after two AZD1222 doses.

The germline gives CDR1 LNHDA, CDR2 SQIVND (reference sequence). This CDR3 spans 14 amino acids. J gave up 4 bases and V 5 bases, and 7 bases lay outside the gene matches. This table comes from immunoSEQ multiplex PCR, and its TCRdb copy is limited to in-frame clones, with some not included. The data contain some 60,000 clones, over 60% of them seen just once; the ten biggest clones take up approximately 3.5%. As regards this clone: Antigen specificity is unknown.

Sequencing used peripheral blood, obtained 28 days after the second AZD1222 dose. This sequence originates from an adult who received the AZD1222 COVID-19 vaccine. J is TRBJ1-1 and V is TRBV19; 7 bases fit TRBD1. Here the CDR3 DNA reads TGTGCCAGTAGTTCGCAGGGGGATAGCACTGAAGCTTTCTTT. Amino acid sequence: CASSSQGDSTEAFF.